This T cell receptor (beta chain) derives from a study of cytomegalovirus exposure and HLA in healthy donors. Details on this clone: The antigen is undetermined.

Regarding the study as a whole: Accurate prediction of most subjects' HLA-A and HLA-B alleles from TCR beta sequences was reported. Sequence variants that were highly shared formed a cluster that was likely a sequencing artifact.

The PCR employed 60 Vbeta primers together with 13 Jbeta primers. Assay: immunoSEQ multiplex PCR; the TCRdb copy retains only in-frame clones and omits some. Of 150,000 to 200,000 clones in the sample, approximately 80% are singletons; the top ten hold 1.6%. Nominal health characterized the donors when sampled, though unrecorded immune exposures were likely. The TCR originated in a woman aged 25-40 years in good health and CMV-seronegative. The sample taken for sequencing was PBMCs.

DNA of the CDR3: TGTGCCAGCAGCTTAGACCCGGGCTCTGGAAACACCATATATTTT. This codes for CASSLDPGSGNTIYF. This chain connects TRBV7-8 to TRBJ1-3; no clear D. This CDR3 has 15 residues. Trimming cost V 1 base and J 0 bases, with 7 bases left between them. The germline gives CDR1 SGHVS, CDR2 FQNEAQ.